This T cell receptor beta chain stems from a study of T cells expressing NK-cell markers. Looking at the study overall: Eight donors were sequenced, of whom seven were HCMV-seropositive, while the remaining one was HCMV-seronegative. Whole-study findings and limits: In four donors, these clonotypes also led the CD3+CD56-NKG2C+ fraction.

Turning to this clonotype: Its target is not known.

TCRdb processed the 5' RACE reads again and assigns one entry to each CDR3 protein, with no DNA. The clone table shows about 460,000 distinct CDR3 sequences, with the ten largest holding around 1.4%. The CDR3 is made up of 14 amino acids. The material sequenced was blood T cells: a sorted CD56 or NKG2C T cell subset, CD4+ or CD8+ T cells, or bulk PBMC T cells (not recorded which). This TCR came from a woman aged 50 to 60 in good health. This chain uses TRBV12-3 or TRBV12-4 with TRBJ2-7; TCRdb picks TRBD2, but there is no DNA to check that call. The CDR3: CASSFRTSGTQQYF.